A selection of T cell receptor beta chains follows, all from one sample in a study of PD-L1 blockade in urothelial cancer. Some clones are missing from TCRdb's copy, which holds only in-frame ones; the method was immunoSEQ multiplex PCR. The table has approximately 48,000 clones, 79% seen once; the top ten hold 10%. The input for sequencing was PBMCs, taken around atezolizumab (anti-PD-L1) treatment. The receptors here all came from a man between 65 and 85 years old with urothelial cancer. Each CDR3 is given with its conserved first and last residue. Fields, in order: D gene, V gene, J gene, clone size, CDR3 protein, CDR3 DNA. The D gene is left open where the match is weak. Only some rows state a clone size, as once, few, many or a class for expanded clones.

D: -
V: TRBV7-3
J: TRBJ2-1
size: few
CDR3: CASSTGQNNEQFF
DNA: TGTGCCAGCAGCACCGGACAGAACAATGAGCAGTTCTTC

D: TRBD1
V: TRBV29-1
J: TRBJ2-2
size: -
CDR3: CSVGQGTGELFF
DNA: TGCAGCGTCGGACAGGGGACCGGGGAGCTGTTTTTT

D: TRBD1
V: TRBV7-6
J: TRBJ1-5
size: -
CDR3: CASSLAGTGTQPQHF
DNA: TGTGCCAGCAGCTTAGCGGGGACAGGGACCCAGCCCCAGCATTTT

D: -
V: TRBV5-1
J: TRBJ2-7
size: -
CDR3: CASSLLASSYEQYF
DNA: TGCGCCAGCAGCTTGCTTGCCAGTTCCTACGAGCAGTACTTC

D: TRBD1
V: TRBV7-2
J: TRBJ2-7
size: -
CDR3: CASSQATGAYEQYF
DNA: TGTGCCAGCAGCCAGGCTACAGGGGCCTACGAGCAGTACTTC

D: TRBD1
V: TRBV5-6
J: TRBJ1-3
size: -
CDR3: CASSPTGAGNTIYF
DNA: TGTGCCAGCAGCCCTACAGGGGCTGGAAACACCATATATTTT

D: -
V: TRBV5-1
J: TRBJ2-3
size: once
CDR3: CASSLVSITDTQYF
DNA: TGCGCCAGCAGCTTGGTGAGCATCACAGATACGCAGTATTTT

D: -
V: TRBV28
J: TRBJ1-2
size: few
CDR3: CASSTGGRNYGYTF
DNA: TGTGCCAGCAGTACCGGGGGGCGAAACTATGGCTACACCTTC

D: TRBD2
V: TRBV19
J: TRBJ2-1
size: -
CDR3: CASSKYSGSGYNEQFF
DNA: TGTGCCAGTAGTAAATATAGCGGGAGTGGTTACAATGAGCAGTTCTTC

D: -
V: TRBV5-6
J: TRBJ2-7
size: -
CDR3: CASSLFTAYEQYF
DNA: TGTGCCAGCAGCTTGTTCACAGCCTACGAGCAGTACTTC

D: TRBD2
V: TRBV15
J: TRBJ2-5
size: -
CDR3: CATSRRTAGELKTQYF
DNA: TGTGCCACCAGCAGACGAACTGCGGGAGAATTAAAGACACAGTACTTC

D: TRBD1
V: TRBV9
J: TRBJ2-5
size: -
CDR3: CASSVGGTGVQETQYF
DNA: TGTGCCAGCAGCGTAGGGGGGACAGGGGTCCAGGAGACCCAGTACTTC

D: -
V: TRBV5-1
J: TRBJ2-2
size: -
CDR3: CASHSSIGDTGELFF
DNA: TGCGCCAGCCACAGCAGCATAGGGGACACCGGGGAGCTGTTTTTT

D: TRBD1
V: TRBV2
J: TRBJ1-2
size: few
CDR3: CANGQGAYGYTF
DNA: TGTGCCAACGGACAGGGGGCCTATGGCTACACCTTC

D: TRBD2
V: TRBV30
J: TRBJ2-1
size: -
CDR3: CAWSVSLAGGQEQFF
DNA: TGTGCCTGGAGTGTTTCGCTAGCGGGAGGACAGGAGCAGTTCTTC

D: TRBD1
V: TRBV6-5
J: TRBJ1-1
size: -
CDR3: CASSSLGTENTEAFF
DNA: TGTGCCAGCAGCTCCCTGGGGACAGAAAACACTGAAGCTTTCTTT

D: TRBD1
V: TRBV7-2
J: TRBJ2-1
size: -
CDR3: CASSSRGGQFYNEQFF
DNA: TGTGCCAGCAGCTCCCGTGGGGGACAGTTCTACAATGAGCAGTTCTTC

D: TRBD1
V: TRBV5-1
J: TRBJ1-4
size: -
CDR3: CASSLTGVSTNEKLFF
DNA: TGCGCCAGCAGCTTAACAGGGGTTTCAACTAATGAAAAACTGTTTTTT

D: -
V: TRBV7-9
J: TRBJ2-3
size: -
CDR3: CASSLYLARDTQYF
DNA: TGTGCCAGCAGCTTGTACCTAGCGCGAGATACGCAGTATTTT

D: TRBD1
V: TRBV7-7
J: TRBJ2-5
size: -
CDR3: CASSPGQKETQYF
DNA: TGTGCTAGCAGCCCGGGACAGAAAGAGACCCAGTACTTC

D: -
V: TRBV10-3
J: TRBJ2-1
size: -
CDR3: CAISESIASGVKAYNEQFF
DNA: TGTGCCATCAGTGAGTCGATTGCGTCGGGGGTTAAAGCCTACAATGAGCAGTTCTTC

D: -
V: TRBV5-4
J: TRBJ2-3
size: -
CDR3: CASSLAGSTDTQYF
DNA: TGTGCCAGCAGCTTAGCGGGTAGCACAGATACGCAGTATTTT

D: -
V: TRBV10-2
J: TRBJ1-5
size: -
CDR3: CASSEAYSNQPQHF
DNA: TGCGCCAGCAGTGAAGCCTATAGCAATCAGCCCCAGCATTTT

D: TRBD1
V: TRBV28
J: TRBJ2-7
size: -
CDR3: CASTSQGYEQYF
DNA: TGTGCCAGCACTTCACAGGGGTACGAGCAGTACTTC

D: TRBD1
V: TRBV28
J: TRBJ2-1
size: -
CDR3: CASSQPKGQGWNEQFF
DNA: TGTGCCAGCAGTCAACCGAAAGGACAGGGCTGGAATGAGCAGTTCTTC

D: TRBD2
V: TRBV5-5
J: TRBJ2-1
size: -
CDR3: CASTIAGGDNEQFF
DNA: TGTGCCAGCACCATAGCGGGAGGCGACAATGAGCAGTTCTTC

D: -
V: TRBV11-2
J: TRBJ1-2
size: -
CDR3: CASSLGQNYGYTF
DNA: TGTGCCAGCAGCTTAGGACAGAACTATGGCTACACCTTC

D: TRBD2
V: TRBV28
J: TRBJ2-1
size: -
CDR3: CASSLWSSGRKSEQFF
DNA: TGTGCCAGCAGTTTATGGTCCAGCGGGAGGAAGAGTGAGCAGTTCTTC

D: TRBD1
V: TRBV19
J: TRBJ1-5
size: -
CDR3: CASSSGQDPGQPQHF
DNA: TGTGCCAGTAGTTCGGGACAGGATCCGGGTCAGCCCCAGCATTTT

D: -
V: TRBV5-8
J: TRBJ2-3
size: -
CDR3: CASSLNREIRLADTQYF
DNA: TGTGCCAGCAGCTTGAATCGGGAGATTAGGTTAGCAGATACGCAGTATTTT

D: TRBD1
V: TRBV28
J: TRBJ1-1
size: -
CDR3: CASSFQTGGHTEAFF
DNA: TGTGCCAGCAGTTTCCAGACAGGGGGCCACACTGAAGCTTTCTTT

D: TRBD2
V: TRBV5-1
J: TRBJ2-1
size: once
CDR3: CASSSSPSGTGRGLYNEQFF
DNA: TGCGCCAGCAGCTCCAGTCCTAGCGGGACGGGAAGGGGACTATACAATGAGCAGTTCTTC

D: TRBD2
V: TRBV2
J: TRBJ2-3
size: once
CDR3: CASSILADTDTQYF
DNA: TGTGCCAGCAGTATACTAGCGGACACAGATACGCAGTATTTT

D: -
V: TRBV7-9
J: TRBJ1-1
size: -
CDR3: CASSQGVTDTEAFF
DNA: TGTGCCAGCAGCCAAGGGGTTACGGACACTGAAGCTTTCTTT